The source of this T cell receptor beta chain is a study of blood T cells in healthy people across ages. Overall study: Through template switching, about one barcoded beta molecule was captured per two T cells, as measured in model experiments. The study's findings and limits: PBMC samples, being unsorted, prevented any conclusive comparison of naive and antigen-experienced cells. Among T cells, TCR beta diversity per million cells dropped roughly linearly as age rose.

Alongside a J-beta primer mix, a sample-barcoded 5' primer served in a second PCR lasting about 7 to 12 cycles. Unique molecular identifiers of 12 random nucleotides labeled each cDNA. TCRdb reanalysed the 5' RACE reads using MiXCR and keeps one entry per CDR3 protein. The sample includes around 2 million distinct CDR3 sequences, approximately 39% of them seen just once. Concerning this clonotype itself: No antigen is known for it.

This CDR3 is 14 amino acids long. The ends were cut back, 5 bases at V and 1 base at J, with 9 bases in the middle. Germline CDR1 is LNHNV and CDR2 is YYDKDF (reference sequence). This chain uses TRBV15 with TRBJ2-4; D is uncertain. The material sequenced was blood. The clonotype was recovered from a human donor in good health. CDR3 sequence reads: CATSPQVAKNIQYF. The CDR3 region has the DNA TGTGCCACCAGCCCGCAAGTGGCCAAAAACATTCAGTACTTC.